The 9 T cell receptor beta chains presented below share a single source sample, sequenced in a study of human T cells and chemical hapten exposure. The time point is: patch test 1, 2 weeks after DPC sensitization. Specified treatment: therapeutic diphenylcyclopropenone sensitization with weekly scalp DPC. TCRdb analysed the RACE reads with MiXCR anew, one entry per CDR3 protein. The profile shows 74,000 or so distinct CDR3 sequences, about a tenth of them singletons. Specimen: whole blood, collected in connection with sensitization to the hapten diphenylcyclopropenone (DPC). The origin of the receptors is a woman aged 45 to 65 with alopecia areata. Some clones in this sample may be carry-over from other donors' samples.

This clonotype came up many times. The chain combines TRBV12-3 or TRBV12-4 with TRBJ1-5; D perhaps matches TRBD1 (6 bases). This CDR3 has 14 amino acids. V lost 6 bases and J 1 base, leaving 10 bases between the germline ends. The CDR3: CASSGGTSNQPQHF. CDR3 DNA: TGTGCCAGCAGCGGAGGGACAAGCAATCAGCCCCAGCATTTT.

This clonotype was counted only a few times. The CDR3 DNA reads as TGTGCCAGCAGCCAAGATCCGGGGGGCCGGACCGGGGAGCTGTTTTTT. This sequence encodes CASSQDPGGRTGELFF. The chain employs TRBV3-1 and TRBJ2-2; weak D call: TRBD2 (7 bases). Trimming pared 0 bases from V and 5 bases from J, leaving 13 bases between. CDR1 is LGHDT and CDR2 is YNNKEL in the germline V gene (reference sequence). The CDR3 contains 16 residues.

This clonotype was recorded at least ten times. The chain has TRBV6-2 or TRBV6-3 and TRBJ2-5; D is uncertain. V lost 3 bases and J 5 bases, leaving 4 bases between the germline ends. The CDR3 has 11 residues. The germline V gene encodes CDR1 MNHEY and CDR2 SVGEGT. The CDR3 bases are TGTGCCAGCAGTTATACGGAGACCCAGTACTTC. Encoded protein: CASSYTETQYF.

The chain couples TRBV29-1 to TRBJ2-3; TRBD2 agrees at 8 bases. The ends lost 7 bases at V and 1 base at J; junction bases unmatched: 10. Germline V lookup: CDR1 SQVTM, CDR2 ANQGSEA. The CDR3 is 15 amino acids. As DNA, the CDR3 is TGCAGCGCCAAAAGCGGGGGATGGGGCACAGATACGCAGTATTTT. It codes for CSAKSGGWGTDTQYF.

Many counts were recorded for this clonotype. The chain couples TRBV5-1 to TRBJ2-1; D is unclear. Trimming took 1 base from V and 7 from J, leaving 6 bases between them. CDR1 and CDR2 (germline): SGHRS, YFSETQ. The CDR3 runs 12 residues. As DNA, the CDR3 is TGCGCCAGCAGCTTGAATCTGAATGAGCAGTTCTTC. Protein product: CASSLNLNEQFF.

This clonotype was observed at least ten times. The CDR3 is CASSSGVPYEQYF. The CDR3 coding sequence is TGTGCCAGCAGTTCCGGGGTCCCCTACGAGCAGTACTTC. V gene TRBV27 combines with J gene TRBJ2-7, with D possibly being TRBD2 (5 bases). CDR3 length equals 13 residues. Germline V gives CDR1 MNHEY, CDR2 SMNVEV (reference sequence). V dropped 4 bases and J dropped 2 bases, with 9 bases sitting between them.

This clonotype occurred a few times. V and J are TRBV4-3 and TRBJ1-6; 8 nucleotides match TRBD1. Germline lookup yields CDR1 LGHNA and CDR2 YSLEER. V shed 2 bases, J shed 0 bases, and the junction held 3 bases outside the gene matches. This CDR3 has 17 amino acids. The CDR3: CASSQFTGGSYNSPLHF. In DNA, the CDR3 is TGCGCCAGCAGCCAATTTACAGGGGGCTCCTATAATTCACCCCTCCACTTT.

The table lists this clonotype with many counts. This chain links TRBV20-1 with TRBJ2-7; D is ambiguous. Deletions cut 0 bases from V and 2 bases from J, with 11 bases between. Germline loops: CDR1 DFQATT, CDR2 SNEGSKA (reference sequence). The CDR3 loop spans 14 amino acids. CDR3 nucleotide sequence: TGCAGTGCTAGAGATTACGTCCTACCCTACGAGCAGTACTTC. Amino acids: CSARDYVLPYEQYF.

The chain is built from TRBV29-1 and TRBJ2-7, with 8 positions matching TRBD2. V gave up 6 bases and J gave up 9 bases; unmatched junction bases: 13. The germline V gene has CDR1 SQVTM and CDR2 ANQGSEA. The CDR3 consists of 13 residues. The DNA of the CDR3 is TGCAGCGTCTCCTCGGCGGGGGGAGGCCCGCAGTACTTC. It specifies CSVSSAGGGPQYF.